These T cell receptor beta chains were read from a single sample in a study of blood T cell repertoires in COVID-19. Data came from immunoSEQ multiplex PCR; TCRdb stores just in-frame clones and leaves some out. The repertoire has some 140,000 clones, roughly four fifths of them found once; the top ten carry about a sixth. The sample consisted of PBMCs or T cells enriched from blood (not recorded which). These TCRs come from a man aged 25 to 40 who had recovered from COVID-19. CDR3s include the opening cysteine and the closing phenylalanine or tryptophan. Each record gives: J gene, CDR3 length, V gene, CDR3 protein.

j_gene: TRBJ2-1
len: 16
v_gene: TRBV5-1
CDR3aa: CASSLSGTGPNNEQFF

j_gene: TRBJ2-3
len: 14
v_gene: TRBV19
CDR3aa: CASSVGRAGLTQYF

j_gene: TRBJ2-3
len: 15
v_gene: TRBV15
CDR3aa: CATSRGTGPTDTQYF

j_gene: TRBJ1-3
len: 14
v_gene: TRBV2
CDR3aa: CASSEGSSGNTIYF

j_gene: TRBJ1-5
len: 16
v_gene: TRBV12-2
CDR3aa: CASRLCRVYRNQPQHF

j_gene: TRBJ1-2
len: 15
v_gene: TRBV18
CDR3aa: CASSQPGQGEHGYTF

j_gene: TRBJ2-2
len: 13
v_gene: TRBV2
CDR3aa: CASRPDRGGELFF

j_gene: TRBJ2-7
len: 15
v_gene: TRBV7-9
CDR3aa: CASSFDRGPDYEQYF

j_gene: TRBJ2-3
len: 15
v_gene: TRBV6-5
CDR3aa: CASSYQAGGPNTQYF

j_gene: TRBJ1-3
len: 12
v_gene: TRBV6-5
CDR3aa: CASSYDRGTIYF

j_gene: TRBJ1-3
len: 15
v_gene: TRBV14
CDR3aa: CASSLRPAAGNTIYF

j_gene: TRBJ1-4
len: 14
v_gene: TRBV4-2
CDR3aa: CASSQEAGSEKLFF

j_gene: TRBJ1-1
len: 13
v_gene: TRBV7-9
CDR3aa: CASSLEAAAEAFF